The rows below give T cell receptor beta chains drawn from one sample of a study of control samples from healthy donors and cancer patients. Libraries were prepared by immunoSEQ multiplex PCR; TCRdb keeps only in-frame clonotypes and omits some of them. The data contain fewer than 120,000 clones, roughly 88% of them singletons. The sample consisted of PBMCs. The receptor source for this set is a woman aged 60-70 years with lung cancer. Each CDR3 is given with its conserved first and last residue. The D gene is left open where the match is weak. Clone size is not always given. Where it is, it says once, few, many or a class for expanded clones.

cdr3_nt	cdr3_aa	v_call	clone_size	d_call	j_call
TGTGCCAGCAGCTTAACAGGCAGAAATGGCTACACCTTC	CASSLTGRNGYTF	TRBV2	NA	NA	TRBJ1-2
TGTGCCAGCAGCCACGAGGGACTATTCTACGAGCAGTACTTC	CASSHEGLFYEQYF	TRBV3-1/TRBV3-2	NA	TRBD2	TRBJ2-7
TGTGCCAGCAGCGCGGGACAGGGCCGATCCTACGAGCAGTACTTC	CASSAGQGRSYEQYF	TRBV5-6	NA	TRBD1	TRBJ2-7
TGTGCCAGCAGTCCTCTCGACAGGGAGTACGAGCAGTACTTC	CASSPLDREYEQYF	TRBV7-2	NA	TRBD1	TRBJ2-7
TGCGCCAGCAGCTTGGAAGGGACAGGGGGTACGCAGTATTTT	CASSLEGTGGTQYF	TRBV5-1	NA	TRBD1	TRBJ2-3
TGTGCCAGTAGTCCTTGGACAGGGGGAAGCAATCAGCCCCAGCATTTT	CASSPWTGGSNQPQHF	TRBV19	NA	TRBD1	TRBJ1-5
TGTGCCAGCAGTCGCCGGGACAGGGGGAGTATTTACCATCAGCCCCAGCATTTT	CASSRRDRGSIYHQPQHF	TRBV6-2/TRBV6-3	few	TRBD1	TRBJ1-5
TGTGCCAGCAGTTACGATGGGGGCGCGGACACTGAAGCTTTCTTT	CASSYDGGADTEAFF	TRBV6-2/TRBV6-3	NA	NA	TRBJ1-1
TGCGCCAGCAGCTTGGCTCTGGCGGGAGCGGGGGAGCAGTTCTTC	CASSLALAGAGEQFF	TRBV5-1	NA	TRBD2	TRBJ2-1
TGCGCCAGCAGCTTGGAGGGAGTCAATTCACCCCTCCACTTT	CASSLEGVNSPLHF	TRBV5-1	NA	NA	TRBJ1-6
TGTGCCAGCAGTTATATCTTGGGACACCCTAGCAATCAGCCCCAGCATTTT	CASSYILGHPSNQPQHF	TRBV6-2/TRBV6-3	NA	NA	TRBJ1-5
TGTGCCAGCAGTTACGTCGCGGGGGCGGCGACTGAAGCTTTCTTT	CASSYVAGAATEAFF	TRBV6-2/TRBV6-3	NA	NA	TRBJ1-1
TGTGCCAGCAGATCAGGGGTGGAGACCCAGTACTTC	CASRSGVETQYF	TRBV12-3/TRBV12-4	NA	NA	TRBJ2-5
TGTGCCAGCAGCCCACAGGGGGAAGGAGGCTACACCTTC	CASSPQGEGGYTF	TRBV7-9	NA	TRBD1	TRBJ1-2
TGTGCCAGCAGCTCGGGACACAATCAGCCCCAGCATTTT	CASSSGHNQPQHF	TRBV5-6	NA	NA	TRBJ1-5
TGTGCCACCAGTGATGACAGGGGGCAAGGTCAGCCCCAGCATTTT	CATSDDRGQGQPQHF	TRBV24-1	few	TRBD1	TRBJ1-5
TGTGCCAGTAGGGCGGGAGCGGCTGGGGCCAACGTCCTGACTTTC	CASRAGAAGANVLTF	TRBV11-3	NA	TRBD2	TRBJ2-6
TGTGCCAGCTCACCAAGGGCAGGCCTCTCCTACGAGCAGTACTTC	CASSPRAGLSYEQYF	TRBV18	NA	NA	TRBJ2-7
TGTGCCAGCAGTCCCTACAGGGGTGGCTATGGCTACACCTTC	CASSPYRGGYGYTF	TRBV28	once	TRBD1	TRBJ1-2
TGTGCCAGCAGCTTACGAGACCTTAGTGGGGGTGAAGCTTTCTTT	CASSLRDLSGGEAFF	TRBV7-9	NA	NA	TRBJ1-1
TGTGCCAGCAGCAAAGGAGGAGGAAGGGGCGTGGGGGCCAAAAACATTCAGTACTTC	CASSKGGGRGVGAKNIQYF	TRBV21-1	NA	NA	TRBJ2-4
TGTGCCAGCAGCTTATTTGCACAGGGGGCGGGAGAGACCCAGTACTTC	CASSLFAQGAGETQYF	TRBV5-4	NA	TRBD1	TRBJ2-5
TGTGCCAGCAGACAGGACTCTGGGGCCAACGTCCTGACTTTC	CASRQDSGANVLTF	TRBV2	NA	NA	TRBJ2-6
TGTGCCAGCAGTCCAGGGATTGGCTACACCTTC	CASSPGIGYTF	TRBV6-5	NA	NA	TRBJ1-2
TGTGCCAGCAGCTTAGGCGGACAGGGGGCGGGCAGCCAGTACTTC	CASSLGGQGAGSQYF	TRBV7-6	NA	TRBD1	TRBJ2-5
TGTGCCAGATGGGACAGTGTTTTCTATGGCTACACCTTC	CARWDSVFYGYTF	TRBV30	NA	TRBD1	TRBJ1-2
TGTGCCAGTAGTATACGTGAGGGCATCGACACTGAAGCTTTCTTT	CASSIREGIDTEAFF	TRBV19	once	NA	TRBJ1-1
TGTGCCAGCAGCCAAGAAGCGCCCTCACAAACGGCGGGGGGGCCCTTCACCGGGGAGCTGTTTTTT	CASSQEAPSQTAGGPFTGELFF	TRBV4-2	NA	TRBD2	TRBJ2-2
TGTGCCAGTAGTGAGGGTTGGGATCAGCCCCAGCATTTT	CASSEGWDQPQHF	TRBV19	few	NA	TRBJ1-5
TGTGCCAGCAGTTTGGCTAGCGGGAGCTATGAGCAGTTCTTC	CASSLASGSYEQFF	TRBV27	once	TRBD2	TRBJ2-1
TGTGCCAGCTCACGAACAGGGGATGCCAAAAACATTCAGTACTTC	CASSRTGDAKNIQYF	TRBV18	NA	TRBD1	TRBJ2-4
TGTGCCAGCAGCTTGGGCCAGTTGAACACTGAAGCTTTCTTT	CASSLGQLNTEAFF	TRBV6-5	NA	NA	TRBJ1-1
TGTGCCAGCAGCTTAGGCAGGACTAGCGGGAGGGACCACGAGCAGTACTTC	CASSLGRTSGRDHEQYF	TRBV13	NA	TRBD2	TRBJ2-7
TGTGCCAGCTCACCAACCCCGGACAGGGATGGCTATGGCTACACCTTC	CASSPTPDRDGYGYTF	TRBV18	NA	TRBD1	TRBJ1-2
TGTGCCAGCAGTACACACAATAATTCACCCCTCCACTTT	CASSTHNNSPLHF	TRBV12-3/TRBV12-4	NA	NA	TRBJ1-6
TGTGCCAGCAGCTCAAATCGTAATGAAAAACTGTTTTTT	CASSSNRNEKLFF	TRBV14	once	NA	TRBJ1-4
TGTGCCAGCAGCCGGACTAGCGGGGGCCTGAGCACAGATACGCAGTATTTT	CASSRTSGGLSTDTQYF	TRBV5-4	NA	TRBD2	TRBJ2-3
TGTGCCAGCAGCTTTTCCGGGACAGGCCTAGAGGGGGAAAAACTGTTTTTT	CASSFSGTGLEGEKLFF	TRBV7-2	NA	TRBD1	TRBJ1-4
TGTGCCAGCAGTTTAGCGAATAATTTGGGGGAGACCCAGTACTTC	CASSLANNLGETQYF	TRBV27	NA	NA	TRBJ2-5
TGCGCCAGCAGCCTCGGACTAGCGGGAACCTACAATGAGCAGTTCTTC	CASSLGLAGTYNEQFF	TRBV5-1	NA	TRBD2	TRBJ2-1
TGTGCCAGCTCACCACCCGGGACAGGGGGAGAGGAGCAGTACTTC	CASSPPGTGGEEQYF	TRBV18	NA	TRBD1	TRBJ2-7
TGTGCCAGCAGCACCAACAGGGGGCCAAGTTACGAGCAGTACTTC	CASSTNRGPSYEQYF	TRBV5-5	NA	TRBD1	TRBJ2-7
TGTGCCAGCAGCTTGGAATGGGGTGGGGACAATGAGCAGTTCTTC	CASSLEWGGDNEQFF	TRBV5-4	few	NA	TRBJ2-1
TGTGCCACTCCGAGGGCGGGCCTCCACGAGCAGTACTTC	CATPRAGLHEQYF	TRBV18	NA	NA	TRBJ2-7
TGTGCCACCAGTCCGACAGGAACTGGGGCCAACGTCCTGACTTTC	CATSPTGTGANVLTF	TRBV15	NA	NA	TRBJ2-6
TGTGCCAGCAGTTACGAACGTTCTACACCGTTCTTC	CASSYERSTPFF	TRBV6-2/TRBV6-3	NA	NA	TRBJ2-1
TGTGCCAGCTCGAAAGTTTTGAACACTGAAGCTTTCTTT	CASSKVLNTEAFF	TRBV12-3/TRBV12-4	NA	NA	TRBJ1-1
TGTGCCACCAGTGATGCGGGGGCCACTGGAAACACCATATATTTT	CATSDAGATGNTIYF	TRBV24-1	NA	NA	TRBJ1-3
TGTGCCAGCAGCCAGGGACAGGGGGCAGACACCATATATTTT	CASSQGQGADTIYF	TRBV7-9	NA	TRBD1	TRBJ1-3
TGCGCCAGCAGCTTGTGGCAGCAAGAGACCCAGTACTTC	CASSLWQQETQYF	TRBV5-1	NA	NA	TRBJ2-5